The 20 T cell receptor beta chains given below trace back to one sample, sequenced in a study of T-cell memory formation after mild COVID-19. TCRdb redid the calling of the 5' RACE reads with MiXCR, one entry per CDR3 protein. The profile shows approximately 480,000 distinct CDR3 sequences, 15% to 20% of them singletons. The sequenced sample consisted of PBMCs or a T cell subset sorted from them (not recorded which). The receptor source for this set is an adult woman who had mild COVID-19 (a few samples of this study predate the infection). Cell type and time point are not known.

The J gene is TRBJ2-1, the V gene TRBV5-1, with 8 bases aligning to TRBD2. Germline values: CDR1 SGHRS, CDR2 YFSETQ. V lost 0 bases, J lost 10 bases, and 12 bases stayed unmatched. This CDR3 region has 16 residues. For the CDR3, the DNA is TGCGCCAGCAGCTTGGGGGGTGAACCTAGCGGGTCAGAGCAGTTCTTC. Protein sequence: CASSLGGEPSGSEQFF.

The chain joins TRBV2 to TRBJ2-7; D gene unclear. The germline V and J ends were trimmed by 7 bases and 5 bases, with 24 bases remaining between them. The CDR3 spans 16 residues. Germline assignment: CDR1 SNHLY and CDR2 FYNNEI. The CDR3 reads CASIPLRPEDLDEQYF. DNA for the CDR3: TGTGCCAGCATTCCTTTGAGGCCCGAGGACCTCGACGAGCAGTACTTC.

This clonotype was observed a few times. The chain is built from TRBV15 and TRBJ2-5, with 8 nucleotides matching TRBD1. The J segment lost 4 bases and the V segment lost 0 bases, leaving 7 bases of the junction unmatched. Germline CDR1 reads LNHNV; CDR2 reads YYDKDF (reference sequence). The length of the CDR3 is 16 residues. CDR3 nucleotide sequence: TGTGCCACCAGCAGAGATGGCCCCGACAGGGGAGAGACCCAGTACTTC. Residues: CATSRDGPDRGETQYF. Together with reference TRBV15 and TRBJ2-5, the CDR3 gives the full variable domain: DAMVIQNPRYQVTQFGKPVTLSCSQTLNHNVMYWYQQKSSQAPKLLFHYYDKDFNNEADTPDNFQSRRPNTSFCFLDIRSPGLGDTAMYLCATSRDGPDRGETQYFGPGTRLLVL.

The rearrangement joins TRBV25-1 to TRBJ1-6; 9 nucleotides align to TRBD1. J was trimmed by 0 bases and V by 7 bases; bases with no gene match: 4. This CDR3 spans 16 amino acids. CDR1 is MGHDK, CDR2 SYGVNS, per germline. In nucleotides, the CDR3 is TGTGCCAGCATGGGACAGGGCAGCTCCTATAATTCACCCCTCCACTTT. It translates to CASMGQGSSYNSPLHF. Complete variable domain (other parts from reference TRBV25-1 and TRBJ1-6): EADIYQTPRYLVIGTGKKITLECSQTMGHDKMYWYQQDPGMELHLIHYSYGVNSTEKGDLSSESTVSRIRTEHFPLTLESARPSHTSQYLCASMGQGSSYNSPLHFGNGTRLTVT.

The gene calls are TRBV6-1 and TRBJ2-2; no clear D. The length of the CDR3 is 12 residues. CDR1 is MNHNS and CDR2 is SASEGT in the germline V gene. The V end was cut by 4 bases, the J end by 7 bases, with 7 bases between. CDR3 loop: CASSGTYGELFF. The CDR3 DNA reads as TGTGCCAGCAGTGGTACCTACGGGGAGCTGTTTTTT.

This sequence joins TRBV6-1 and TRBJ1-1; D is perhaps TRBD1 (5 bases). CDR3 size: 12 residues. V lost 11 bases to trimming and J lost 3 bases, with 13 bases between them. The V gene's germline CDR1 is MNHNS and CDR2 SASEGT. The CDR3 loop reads CASNAGYTEAFF. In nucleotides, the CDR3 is TGTGCCTCCAACGCAGGGTACACTGAAGCTTTCTTT.

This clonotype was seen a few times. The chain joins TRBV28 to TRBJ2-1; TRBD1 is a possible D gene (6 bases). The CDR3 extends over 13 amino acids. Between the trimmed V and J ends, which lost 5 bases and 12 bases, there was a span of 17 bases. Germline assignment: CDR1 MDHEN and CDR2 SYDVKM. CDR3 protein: CASSLSRVTGQFF. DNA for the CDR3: TGTGCCAGCAGTCTTTCCCGCGTGACAGGGCAGTTCTTC.

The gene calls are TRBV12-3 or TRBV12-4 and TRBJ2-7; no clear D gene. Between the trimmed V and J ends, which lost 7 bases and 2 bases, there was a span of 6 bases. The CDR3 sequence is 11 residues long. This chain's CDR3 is CASTKPYEQYF. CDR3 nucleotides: TGTGCCAGCACCAAACCCTACGAGCAGTACTTC.

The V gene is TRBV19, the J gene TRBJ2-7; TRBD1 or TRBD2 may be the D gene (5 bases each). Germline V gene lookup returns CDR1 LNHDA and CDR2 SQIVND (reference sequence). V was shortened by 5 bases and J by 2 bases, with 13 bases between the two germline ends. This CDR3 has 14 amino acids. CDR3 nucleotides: TGTGCCAGTAGTTCAGTGGGGGTGACCTACGAGCAGTACTTC. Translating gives CASSSVGVTYEQYF.

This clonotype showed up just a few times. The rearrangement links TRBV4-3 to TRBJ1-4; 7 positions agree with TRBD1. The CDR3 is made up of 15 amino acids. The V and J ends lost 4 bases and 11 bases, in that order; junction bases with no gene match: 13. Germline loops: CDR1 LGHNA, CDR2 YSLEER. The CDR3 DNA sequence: TGCGCCAGCAGCCGACGGACAGGCCATAACGGGAAACTGTTTTTT. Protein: CASSRRTGHNGKLFF.

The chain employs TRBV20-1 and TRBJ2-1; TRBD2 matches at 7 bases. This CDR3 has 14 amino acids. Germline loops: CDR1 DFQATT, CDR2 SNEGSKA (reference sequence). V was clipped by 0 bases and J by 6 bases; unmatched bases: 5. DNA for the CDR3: TGCAGTGCTAGAGAGTTCGGGGGGTCCAATGAGCAGTTCTTC. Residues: CSAREFGGSNEQFF.

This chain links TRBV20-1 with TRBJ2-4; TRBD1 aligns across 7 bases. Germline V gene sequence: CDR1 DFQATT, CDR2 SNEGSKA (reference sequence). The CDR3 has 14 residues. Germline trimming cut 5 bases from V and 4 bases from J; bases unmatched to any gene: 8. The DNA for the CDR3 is TGCAGTGCTTTGGACAGGTCTGGGAAAAACATTCAGTACTTC. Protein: CSALDRSGKNIQYF.

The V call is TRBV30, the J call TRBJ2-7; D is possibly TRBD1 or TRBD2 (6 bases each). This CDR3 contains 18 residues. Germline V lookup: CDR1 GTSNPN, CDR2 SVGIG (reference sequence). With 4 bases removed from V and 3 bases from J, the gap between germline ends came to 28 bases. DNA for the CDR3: TGTGCCTGGATGTTACCCTTCGGAGGGACACCAGGACTCTACGAGCAGTACTTC. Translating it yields CAWMLPFGGTPGLYEQYF.

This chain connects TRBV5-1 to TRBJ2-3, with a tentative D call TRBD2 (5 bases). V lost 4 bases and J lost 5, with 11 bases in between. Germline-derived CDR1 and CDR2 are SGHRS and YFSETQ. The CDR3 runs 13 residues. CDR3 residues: CASSRNSGDTQYF. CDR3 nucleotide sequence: TGCGCCAGCAGCCGGAACAGCGGAGATACGCAGTATTTT.

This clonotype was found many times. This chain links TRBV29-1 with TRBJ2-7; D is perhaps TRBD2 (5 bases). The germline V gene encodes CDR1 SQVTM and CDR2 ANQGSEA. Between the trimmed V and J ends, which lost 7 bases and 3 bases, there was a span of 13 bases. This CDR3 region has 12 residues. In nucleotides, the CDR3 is TGCAGCGCCCGAGTTGCGGGCTACGAGCAGTACTTC. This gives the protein CSARVAGYEQYF.

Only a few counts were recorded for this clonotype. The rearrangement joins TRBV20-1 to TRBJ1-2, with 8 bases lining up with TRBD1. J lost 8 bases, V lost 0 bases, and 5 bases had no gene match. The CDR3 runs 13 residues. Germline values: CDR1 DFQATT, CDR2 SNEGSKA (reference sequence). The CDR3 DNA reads TGCAGTGCTAGAGATCACAGGGGGGACGGCTACACCTTC. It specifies CSARDHRGDGYTF.

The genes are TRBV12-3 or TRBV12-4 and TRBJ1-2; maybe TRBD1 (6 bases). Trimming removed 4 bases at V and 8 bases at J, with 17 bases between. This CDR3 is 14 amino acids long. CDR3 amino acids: CASSSFTGTQGYTF. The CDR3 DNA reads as TGTGCCAGCAGTTCGTTTACAGGGACGCAAGGCTACACCTTC.

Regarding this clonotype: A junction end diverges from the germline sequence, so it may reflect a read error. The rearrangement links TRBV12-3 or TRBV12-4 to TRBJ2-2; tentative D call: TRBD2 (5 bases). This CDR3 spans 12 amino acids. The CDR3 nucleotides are TGTGCCAGCAGTCTGGTGGCCGGGGAGCTGATTTTT. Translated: CASSLVAGELIF.

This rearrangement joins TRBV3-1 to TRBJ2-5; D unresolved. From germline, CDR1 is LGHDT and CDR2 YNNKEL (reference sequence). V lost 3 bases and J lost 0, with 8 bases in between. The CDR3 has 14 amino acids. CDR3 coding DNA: TGTGCCAGCAGCCACAGGCGCGACCAAGAGACCCAGTACTTC. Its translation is CASSHRRDQETQYF.

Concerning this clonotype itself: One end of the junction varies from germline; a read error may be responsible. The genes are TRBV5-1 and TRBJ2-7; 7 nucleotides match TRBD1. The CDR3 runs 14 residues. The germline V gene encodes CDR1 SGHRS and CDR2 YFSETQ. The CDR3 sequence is CDSRPGTASYEQYF. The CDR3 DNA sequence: TGCGACAGCAGACCCGGGACAGCCTCCTACGAGCAGTACTTC.